This TCR beta chain was identified in a study of blood T cell repertoires in COVID-19 (dated by TCRdb to between 2020 and 2021). Regarding the study in general: Collaborator samples came from the United States, Italy and Spain and covered acute and convalescent phases of COVID-19. The prospective study material was composed of cDNA or gDNA derived from T cells, B-cell-depleted T cells, or PBMCs. Deeply sampled blood TCRbeta repertoires from subjects exposed to, actively infected with, or recovered from COVID-19 were included in the dataset. A freely available public database, intended as a resource for researchers studying the immune response to SARS-CoV-2, is where the repertoires were released. Samples were obtained from the ongoing ImmuneRACE study (first 160 participants) and from over 1,000 subjects provided by 6 global collaborators. Sample metadata almost always included a de-identified subject ID, COVID-19 status, age in years and sex. Where available, HLA class I and class II types were taken from metadata supplied by the sample provider and were not determined by assay-based typing.

The immunoSEQ Assay, a bias-controlled multiplex PCR, was used to amplify TCRbeta CDR3 regions from genomic DNA. Concerning the study's data processing: Nucleated cell counts per sample were estimated from amplification of reference gene primers within the assay. Sequence reads were collapsed and filtered to measure the absolute abundance of every unique TCRbeta CDR3 rearrangement. Productive Simpson clonality was computed per sample as the square root of Simpson's diversity index over productive rearrangements. The table was pulled from immuneACCESS by TCRdb, which kept in-frame rearrangements only. Such tables lose some clones; where checked, under half of the loss comes from unresolved V genes, and the rest has no known cause. That table is the source of V, J and clone size, and D and trimming were worked out from the DNA. For this sample there are 130,000 to 150,000 clones; 85% appear just once. 2% to 3% of the sample comes from the top ten.

Each collaborating institution followed its own protocols to collect whole blood in K2EDTA tubes. For TCRbeta analysis, collaborators shipped samples as frozen whole blood, isolated PBMCs, or DNA extracted from either of those sample types. About this clone itself: Its antigen is still unknown. Base qualities were left out, and no much larger clone turns up one base away.

The investigation overall reported the following: Clinical and demographic metadata were provided uncurated, with the amount varying by source and participant.

Relative to germline, V is missing 4 bases and J is missing 0 bases, with 4 bases of the junction outside any gene match. The cysteine opens and the phenylalanine closes a CDR3 of 17 amino acids. Left in the record is the CDR3 DNA by itself, 51 bases read in frame from the first base. Per the germline V gene (reference sequence), SGHKS is the CDR1 and YYEKEE is the CDR2. The TCR sequence derives from a human donor with acute or convalescent COVID-19. The donor label of this sample is uncertain. Sequencing was carried out using peripheral blood. This chain joins TRBV5-5 to TRBJ2-5; 15 central nucleotides agree with TRBD2. The CDR3 here reads CASSPGLAGGYQETQYF. Read as DNA, the sequence is TGTGCCAGCAGCCCCGGACTAGCGGGGGGGTACCAAGAGACCCAGTACTTC.